This T cell receptor beta chain stems from a study of T cell repertoires in cytomegalovirus infection. About the research overall: Recently identified HLA-C-restricted CMV epitopes were used, and well-studied HLA-B-restricted CMV epitopes were used as well. Notes on the study in general: Dominant in the ex vivo response were TCR beta clonotypes restricted by HLA-C and specific for CMV.

This clonotype was observed a handful of times. Antigen: not known. The junction had 4 bases not matched to a gene; V was cut back by 0 bases and J by 0 bases. CDR3 length equals 17 residues. The germline V gene has CDR1 SGHNT and CDR2 YYREEE (reference sequence). From the reads, TCRdb called clonotypes with MiXCR, one entry per CDR3 protein. In the table there are roughly 310,000 distinct CDR3 sequences, roughly 28% of which are singletons. The receptor comes from a human donor in good health (CMV status not recorded). Some clones in this sample may be carry-over from other donors' samples. The starting material was cultured PBMCs, obtained from culture after CMV antigen stimulation. The V and J genes are TRBV5-4 and TRBJ1-5, with TRBD1 matching over 9 bases. The CDR3 DNA sequence: TGTGCCAGCAGCTTGGACGGGACAGGGAATAGCAATCAGCCCCAGCATTTT. Its translation is CASSLDGTGNSNQPQHF.